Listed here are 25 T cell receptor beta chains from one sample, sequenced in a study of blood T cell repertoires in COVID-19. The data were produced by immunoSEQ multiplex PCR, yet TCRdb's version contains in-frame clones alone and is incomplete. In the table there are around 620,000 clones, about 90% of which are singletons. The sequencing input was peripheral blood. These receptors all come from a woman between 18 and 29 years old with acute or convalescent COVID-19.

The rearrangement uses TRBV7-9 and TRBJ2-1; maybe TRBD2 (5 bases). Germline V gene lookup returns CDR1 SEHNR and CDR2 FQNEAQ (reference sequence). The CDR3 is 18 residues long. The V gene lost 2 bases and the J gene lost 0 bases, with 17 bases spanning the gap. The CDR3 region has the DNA TGTGCCAGCAGCTTAATCGGCGGCTGGACTGACTCCTACAATGAGCAGTTCTTC. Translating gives CASSLIGGWTDSYNEQFF.

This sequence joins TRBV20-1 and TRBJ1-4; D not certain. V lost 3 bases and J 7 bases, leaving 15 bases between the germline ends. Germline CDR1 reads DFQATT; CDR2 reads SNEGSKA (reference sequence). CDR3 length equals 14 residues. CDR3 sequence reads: CSASPRGWAEKLFF. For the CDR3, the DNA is TGCAGTGCTAGTCCCCGGGGATGGGCTGAAAAACTGTTTTTT.

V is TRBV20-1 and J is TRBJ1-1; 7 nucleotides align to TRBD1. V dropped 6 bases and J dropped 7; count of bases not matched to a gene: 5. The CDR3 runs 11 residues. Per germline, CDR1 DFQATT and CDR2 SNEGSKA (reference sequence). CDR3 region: CSAHRQGEAFF. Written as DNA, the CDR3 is TGCAGTGCCCACCGACAGGGTGAAGCTTTCTTT.

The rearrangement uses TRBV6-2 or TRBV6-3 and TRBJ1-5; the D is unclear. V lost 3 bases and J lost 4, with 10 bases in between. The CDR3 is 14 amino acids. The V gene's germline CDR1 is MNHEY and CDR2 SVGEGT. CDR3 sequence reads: CASSYMATNQPQHF. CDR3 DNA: TGTGCCAGCAGTTATATGGCAACGAATCAGCCCCAGCATTTT.

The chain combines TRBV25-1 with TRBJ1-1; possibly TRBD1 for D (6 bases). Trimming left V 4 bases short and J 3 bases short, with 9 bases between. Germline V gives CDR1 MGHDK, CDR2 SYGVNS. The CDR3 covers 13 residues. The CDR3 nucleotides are TGTGCCAGCAGTGGACACAGGGACACTGAAGCTTTCTTT. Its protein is CASSGHRDTEAFF.

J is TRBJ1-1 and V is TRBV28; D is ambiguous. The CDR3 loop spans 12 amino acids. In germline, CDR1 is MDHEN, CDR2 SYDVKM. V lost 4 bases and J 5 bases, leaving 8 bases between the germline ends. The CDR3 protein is CASSYVRTEAFF. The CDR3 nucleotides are TGTGCCAGCAGTTACGTCAGGACTGAAGCTTTCTTT.

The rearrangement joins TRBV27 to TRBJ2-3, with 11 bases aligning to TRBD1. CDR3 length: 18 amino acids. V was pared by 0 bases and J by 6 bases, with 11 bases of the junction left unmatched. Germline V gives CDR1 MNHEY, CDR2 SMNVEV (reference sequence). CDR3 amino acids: CASSLSPLGTGGRDTQYF. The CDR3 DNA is TGTGCCAGCAGTTTATCCCCTCTCGGGACAGGGGGGCGGGATACGCAGTATTTT.

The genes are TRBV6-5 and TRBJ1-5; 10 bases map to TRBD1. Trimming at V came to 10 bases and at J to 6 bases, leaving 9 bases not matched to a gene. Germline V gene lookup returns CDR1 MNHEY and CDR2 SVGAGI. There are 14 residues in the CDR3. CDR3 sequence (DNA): TGTGCCACCCTCAGGACAGGGGGGGTTCAGCCCCAGCATTTT. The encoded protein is CATLRTGGVQPQHF.

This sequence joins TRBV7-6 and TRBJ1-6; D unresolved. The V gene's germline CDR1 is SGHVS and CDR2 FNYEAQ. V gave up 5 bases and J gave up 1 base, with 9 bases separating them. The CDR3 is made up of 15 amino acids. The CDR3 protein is CASSEIRSYNSPLHF. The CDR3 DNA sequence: TGTGCCAGCAGCGAGATTAGATCCTATAATTCACCCCTCCACTTT.

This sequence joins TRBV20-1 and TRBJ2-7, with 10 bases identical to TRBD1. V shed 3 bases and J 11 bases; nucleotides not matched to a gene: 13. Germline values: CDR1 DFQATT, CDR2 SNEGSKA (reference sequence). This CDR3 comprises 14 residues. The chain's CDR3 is CSASVLDRGGSKYF. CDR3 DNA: TGCAGTGCTAGTGTACTGGACAGGGGGGGTTCGAAGTACTTC.

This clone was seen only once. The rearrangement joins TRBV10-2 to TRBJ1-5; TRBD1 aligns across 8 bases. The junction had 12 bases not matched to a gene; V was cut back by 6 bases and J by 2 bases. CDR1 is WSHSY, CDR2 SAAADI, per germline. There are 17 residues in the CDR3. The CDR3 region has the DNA TGCGCCAGCAGCTCTGCTTACAGGGGGGTGGGCAATCAGCCCCAGCATTTT. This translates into CASSSAYRGVGNQPQHF.

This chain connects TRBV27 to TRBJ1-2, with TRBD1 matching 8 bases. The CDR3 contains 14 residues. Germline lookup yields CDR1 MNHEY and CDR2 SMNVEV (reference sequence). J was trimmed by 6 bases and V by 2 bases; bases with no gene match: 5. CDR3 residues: CASSLLPGGDGYTF. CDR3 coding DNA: TGTGCCAGCAGTTTACTCCCAGGGGGCGATGGCTACACCTTC.

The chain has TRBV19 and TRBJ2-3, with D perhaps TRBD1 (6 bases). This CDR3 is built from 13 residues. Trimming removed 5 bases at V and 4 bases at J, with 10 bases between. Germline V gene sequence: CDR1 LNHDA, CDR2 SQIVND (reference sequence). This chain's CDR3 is CASSDRMADTQYF. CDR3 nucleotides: TGTGCCAGTAGTGACAGGATGGCAGATACGCAGTATTTT.

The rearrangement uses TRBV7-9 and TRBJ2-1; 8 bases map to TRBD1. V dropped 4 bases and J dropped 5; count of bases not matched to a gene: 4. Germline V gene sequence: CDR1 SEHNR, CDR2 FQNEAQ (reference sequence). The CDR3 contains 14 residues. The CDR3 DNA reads TGTGCCAGCAGCTCCGGGACAGGAAACAATGAGCAGTTCTTC. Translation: CASSSGTGNNEQFF.

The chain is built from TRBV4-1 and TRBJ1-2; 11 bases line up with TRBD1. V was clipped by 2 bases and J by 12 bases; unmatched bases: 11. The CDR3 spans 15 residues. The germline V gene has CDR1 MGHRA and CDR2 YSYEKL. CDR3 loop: CASSQHRTGGVINTF. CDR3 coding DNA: TGCGCCAGCAGCCAACACAGGACAGGGGGCGTTATTAACACCTTC.

The CDR3 spells CASSPSGTALDGYTF. As DNA, the CDR3 is TGTGCCAGCAGCCCCTCCGGGACAGCCCTTGACGGCTACACCTTC. This chain links TRBV7-3 with TRBJ1-2; TRBD1 agrees at 7 bases. CDR1 SGHTA and CDR2 FQGTGA come from the germline V gene. The ends lost 5 bases at V and 8 bases at J; junction bases unmatched: 14. The CDR3 loop spans 15 amino acids.

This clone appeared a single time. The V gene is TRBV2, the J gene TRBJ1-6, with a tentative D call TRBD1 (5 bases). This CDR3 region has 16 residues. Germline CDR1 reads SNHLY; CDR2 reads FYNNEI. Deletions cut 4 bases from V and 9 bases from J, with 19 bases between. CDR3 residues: CASSVQGVLVSSPLHF. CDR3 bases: TGTGCCAGCAGTGTACAAGGGGTATTGGTGTCTTCACCCCTCCACTTT.

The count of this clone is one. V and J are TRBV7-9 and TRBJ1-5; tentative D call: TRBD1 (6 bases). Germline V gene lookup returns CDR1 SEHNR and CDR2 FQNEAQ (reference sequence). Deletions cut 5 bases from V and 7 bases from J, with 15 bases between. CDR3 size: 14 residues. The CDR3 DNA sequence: TGTGCCAGCAGCGCCAGGGGTCCGGGACAGCCCCAGCATTTT. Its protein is CASSARGPGQPQHF.

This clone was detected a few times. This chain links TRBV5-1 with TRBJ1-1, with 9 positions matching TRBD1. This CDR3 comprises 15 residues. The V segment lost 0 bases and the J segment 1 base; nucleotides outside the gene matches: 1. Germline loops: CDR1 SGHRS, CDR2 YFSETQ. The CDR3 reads CASSLGQGENTEAFF. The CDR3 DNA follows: TGCGCCAGCAGCTTGGGACAGGGGGAGAACACTGAAGCTTTCTTT.

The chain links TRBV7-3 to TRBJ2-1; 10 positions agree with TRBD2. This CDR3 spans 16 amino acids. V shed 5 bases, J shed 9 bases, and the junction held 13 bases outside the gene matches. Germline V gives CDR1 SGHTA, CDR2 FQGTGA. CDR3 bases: TGTGCCAGCAGCCCCCCAATAGCGGGGGGCCCCGCTGAGCAGTTCTTC. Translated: CASSPPIAGGPAEQFF.

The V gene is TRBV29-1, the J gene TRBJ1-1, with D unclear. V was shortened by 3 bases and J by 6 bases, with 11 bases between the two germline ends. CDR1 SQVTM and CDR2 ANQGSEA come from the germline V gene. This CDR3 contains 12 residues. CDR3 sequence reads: CSVEWATPEAFF. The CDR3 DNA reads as TGCAGCGTTGAGTGGGCCACTCCTGAAGCTTTCTTT.

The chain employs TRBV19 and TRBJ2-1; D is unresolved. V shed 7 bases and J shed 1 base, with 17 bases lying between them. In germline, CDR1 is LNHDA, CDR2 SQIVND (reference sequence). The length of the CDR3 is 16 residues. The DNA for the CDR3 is TGTGCCAGTATGCCCACTCGAGCTTTGTCCTACAATGAGCAGTTCTTC. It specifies CASMPTRALSYNEQFF.

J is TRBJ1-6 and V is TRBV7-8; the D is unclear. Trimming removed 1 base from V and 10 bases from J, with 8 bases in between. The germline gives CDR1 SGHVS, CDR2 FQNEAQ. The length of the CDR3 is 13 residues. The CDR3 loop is CASSLVAGSPLHF. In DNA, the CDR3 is TGTGCCAGCAGCTTAGTGGCGGGGTCACCCCTCCACTTT.

This CDR3 reads CASSLRKGELFF. CDR3 coding DNA: TGCGCCAGCAGCCTGCGCAAAGGGGAGCTGTTTTTT. The chain recombines TRBV5-1 with TRBJ2-2; no clear D gene. V lost 4 bases and J lost 8, with 9 bases in between. Per germline, CDR1 SGHRS and CDR2 YFSETQ. This CDR3 comprises 12 residues.

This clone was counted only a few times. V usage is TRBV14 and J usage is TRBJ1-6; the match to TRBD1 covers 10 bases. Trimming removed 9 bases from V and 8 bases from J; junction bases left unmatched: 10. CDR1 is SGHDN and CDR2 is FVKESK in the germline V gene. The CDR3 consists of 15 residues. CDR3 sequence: CARPRDRGPHSPLHF. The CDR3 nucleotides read TGTGCCAGACCCCGGGACAGGGGACCCCATTCACCCCTCCACTTT.